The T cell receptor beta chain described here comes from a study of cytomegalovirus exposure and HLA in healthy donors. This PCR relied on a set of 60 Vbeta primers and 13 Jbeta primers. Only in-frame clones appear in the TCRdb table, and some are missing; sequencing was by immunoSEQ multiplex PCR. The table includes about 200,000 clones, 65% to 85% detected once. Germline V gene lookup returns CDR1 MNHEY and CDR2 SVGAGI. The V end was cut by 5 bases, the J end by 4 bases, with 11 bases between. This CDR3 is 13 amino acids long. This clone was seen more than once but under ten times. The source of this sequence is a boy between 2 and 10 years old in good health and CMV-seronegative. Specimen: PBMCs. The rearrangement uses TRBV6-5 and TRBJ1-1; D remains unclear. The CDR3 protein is CASSPAGSTEAFF. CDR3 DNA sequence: TGTGCCAGCAGTCCGGCGGGGAGCACTGAAGCTTTCTTT.